These 5 T cell receptor beta chains came from one sample sequenced in a study of cytomegalovirus exposure and HLA in healthy donors. The PCR made use of 60 Vbeta and 13 Jbeta primers. Some clones are missing from TCRdb's copy, which holds only in-frame ones; the method was immunoSEQ multiplex PCR. The sample lists fewer than 300,000 clones, about four fifths occurring once. The sample consisted of PBMCs. The receptors stem from a girl aged 2-10 years in good health and CMV-seronegative.

V is TRBV9 and J is TRBJ2-2; D is possibly TRBD1 (5 bases). The CDR3 has 16 residues. Germline lookup yields CDR1 SGDLS and CDR2 YYNGEE. The V end lost 0 bases, the J end lost 2 bases, and 11 bases lay between the germline ends. The CDR3 spells CASSVGLQANTGELFF. Written as DNA, the CDR3 is TGTGCCAGCAGCGTAGGGTTACAGGCAAACACCGGGGAGCTGTTTTTT.

The chain combines TRBV18 with TRBJ2-3; D is possibly TRBD2 (5 bases). CDR1 and CDR2 (germline): KGHSH, LQKENI. Trimming shortened V by 0 bases and J by 5 bases, and 9 bases separated the two germline ends. This CDR3 contains 14 residues. The CDR3 region is CASSPPLALDTQYF. CDR3 coding DNA: TGTGCCAGCTCACCACCCCTAGCCTTAGATACGCAGTATTTT.

The chain couples TRBV4-2 to TRBJ2-2; D perhaps matches TRBD1 (5 bases). CDR3 length: 21 residues. V gave up 0 bases and J gave up 0 bases, with 23 bases separating them. CDR1 is LGHNA and CDR2 is YNFKEQ in the germline V gene. The CDR3 protein is CASSQDLGSWTARANTGELFF. Written as DNA, the CDR3 is TGTGCCAGCAGCCAAGATCTCGGGTCGTGGACCGCCAGGGCGAACACCGGGGAGCTGTTTTTT.

This clone showed up just once. Distinct nucleotide sequences in the sample also encode this CDR3. The V and J genes are TRBV28 and TRBJ2-7; D is uncertain. From germline, CDR1 is MDHEN and CDR2 SYDVKM. The CDR3 runs 13 residues. Trimming took 6 bases from V and 4 from J, leaving 13 bases between them. The CDR3 reads CASRVENPYEQYF. The CDR3 DNA reads as TGTGCCAGCAGGGTGGAGAACCCGTACGAGCAGTACTTC.

The V call is TRBV27, the J call TRBJ1-2, with 9 bases identical to TRBD1. The CDR3 runs 15 residues. Germline V gene sequence: CDR1 MNHEY, CDR2 SMNVEV (reference sequence). The J segment lost 2 bases and the V segment lost 5 bases, leaving 6 bases of the junction unmatched. This CDR3 is CASSPGTGRNYGYTF. The CDR3 DNA follows: TGTGCCAGCAGTCCCGGGACAGGGCGCAACTATGGCTACACCTTC.